The present TCR beta chain was sequenced within a study of beta chain features in type 1 diabetes. General study results and limits: Shortening that was moderate but significant affected the TCRB CDR3s of Type 1 diabetes patients in all four CD4+ subsets.

Germline V gene lookup returns CDR1 SGHVS and CDR2 FQNEAQ. This CDR3 is 14 amino acids long. V lost 1 base and J 4 bases, leaving 8 bases between the germline ends. Every bit of the isolated RNA underwent reverse transcription, so sequencing read expressed TCRB transcripts. TCRdb keeps only in-frame clones here, not all; method: immunoSEQ multiplex PCR. The sample contains some 290,000 clones, less than 30% of which appear only once. In its sample, this clone was seen a few times. As yet, its antigen is unknown. Sequencing was carried out using naive CD4+ T cells from blood. The TCR sequence derives from a woman aged 25 to 39 with type 1 diabetes. This sequence joins TRBV7-8 and TRBJ2-1, with D unclear. The CDR3 DNA reads as TGTGCCAGCAGCTTAGACCAGCGATACAATGAGCAGTTCTTC. Translating gives CASSLDQRYNEQFF.